A single sample is the source of the 28 T cell receptor beta chains below, sequenced in a study of human T cells and chemical hapten exposure. TCRdb processed the RACE reads anew with MiXCR; each CDR3 protein has one entry. The sample has tens of thousands of distinct CDR3 sequences; about 10% are singletons. The sample's time point: pre-sensitization, week 0. Treatment noted: therapeutic diphenylcyclopropenone sensitization with weekly scalp DPC. The source was whole blood, collected in connection with sensitization to the hapten diphenylcyclopropenone (DPC). Every receptor here comes from a man younger than 45 with alopecia areata. Some clones in this sample may be carry-over from other donors' samples.

This clonotype was found many times. In DNA, the CDR3 is TGTGCCAGCACCCTCCGGCCGACGGCTTTTGGGGCCAACGTCCTGACTTTC. This codes for CASTLRPTAFGANVLTF. The genes are TRBV2 and TRBJ2-6; D is uncertain. Trimming removed 7 bases at V and 3 bases at J, with 19 bases between. CDR1 is SNHLY, CDR2 FYNNEI, per germline. This CDR3 has 17 amino acids.

At least ten counts were recorded for this clonotype. The chain combines TRBV4-3 with TRBJ2-2; tentative D call: TRBD2 (5 bases). Germline CDR1 reads LGHNA; CDR2 reads YSLEER. V lost 3 bases and J 6 bases, leaving 11 bases between the germline ends. This CDR3 comprises 14 residues. CDR3 sequence reads: CASSQMRVAGELFF. Written as DNA, the CDR3 is TGCGCCAGCAGCCAGATGCGGGTAGCCGGGGAGCTGTTTTTT.

This clonotype was recorded many times. This sequence joins TRBV18 and TRBJ2-1; tentatively, D is TRBD2 (5 bases). The CDR3 has 16 residues. Germline-derived CDR1 and CDR2 are KGHSH and LQKENI. Trimming cost V 2 bases and J 2 bases, with 13 bases left between them. The CDR3 here is CASSPISGGTYNEQFF. The DNA for the CDR3 is TGTGCCAGCTCACCAATCAGCGGTGGTACCTACAATGAGCAGTTCTTC.

The V and J genes are TRBV20-1 and TRBJ1-5; TRBD1 aligns across 11 bases. CDR3 length: 15 amino acids. CDR1 is DFQATT and CDR2 is SNEGSKA in the germline V gene (reference sequence). The J segment lost 3 bases and the V segment lost 4 bases, leaving 5 bases of the junction unmatched. For the CDR3, the DNA is TGCAGTGCTAAAGGGGACAGGGGGGACAATCAGCCCCAGCATTTT. The encoded protein is CSAKGDRGDNQPQHF.

Ten or more counts support this clonotype. J is TRBJ2-2 and V is TRBV29-1, with unresolved D. The CDR3 has 11 amino acids. V dropped 5 bases and J dropped 6 bases, with 7 bases sitting between them. Germline V lookup: CDR1 SQVTM, CDR2 ANQGSEA. The CDR3 loop is CSVTWAGELFF. CDR3 DNA sequence: TGCAGCGTTACATGGGCCGGGGAGCTGTTTTTT.

This clonotype was recorded at least ten times. This rearrangement joins TRBV10-3 to TRBJ1-3; D unresolved. Germline V gene data show CDR1 as ENHRY and CDR2 as SYGVKD. V was shortened by 7 bases and J by 0 bases, with 7 bases between the two germline ends. The CDR3 spans 13 residues. The CDR3 DNA reads TGTGCCATCAAGGCGAACTCTGGAAACACCATATATTTT. It codes for CAIKANSGNTIYF.

The CDR3 spells CASSSLRGQYF. The CDR3 nucleotides read TGTGCCAGCAGTTCCTTGCGGGGCCAGTACTTC. The chain has TRBV6-2 or TRBV6-3 and TRBJ2-5; tentative D call: TRBD2 (6 bases). This CDR3 has 11 amino acids. V was pared by 4 bases and J by 10 bases, with 10 bases between. Germline V lookup: CDR1 MNHEY, CDR2 SVGEGT.

This rearrangement joins TRBV2 to TRBJ2-7, with 8 bases matching TRBD1. From germline, CDR1 is SNHLY and CDR2 FYNNEI. This CDR3 has 14 residues. Trimming took 7 bases from V and 5 from J; bases not matched to a gene: 10. The CDR3 nucleotides read TGTGCCAGCAACCGACAGGGGCCCGGGAACGAGCAGTACTTC. The encoded protein is CASNRQGPGNEQYF.

This clonotype was detected ten times or more. The rearrangement links TRBV6-6 to TRBJ2-2; 7 bases are a match to TRBD2. The trim removed 11 bases at V and 3 bases at J, leaving 9 bases unmatched. There are 14 residues in the CDR3. Germline CDR1 MNHNY, CDR2 SVGAGI (reference sequence). The DNA of the CDR3 is TGTGCCGGGCGACTAGCATCGGACACCGGGGAGCTGTTTTTT. Translated, it gives CAGRLASDTGELFF.

This clonotype appeared many times. The V call is TRBV7-6, the J call TRBJ2-2; weak D call: TRBD1 (6 bases). With 5 bases removed from V and 0 bases from J, the gap between germline ends came to 19 bases. Germline-derived CDR1 and CDR2 are SGHVS and FNYEAQ. The CDR3 is 18 residues long. CDR3 sequence reads: CASSRTGYGYANTGELFF. In DNA form, the CDR3 reads TGTGCCAGCAGCCGAACAGGGTATGGCTACGCGAACACCGGGGAGCTGTTTTTT.

The table lists this clonotype with many counts. The genes are TRBV29-1 and TRBJ2-7; unclear D gene. The CDR3 loop spans 12 amino acids. From germline, CDR1 is SQVTM and CDR2 ANQGSEA. The V and J ends lost 5 bases and 5 bases respectively, with 13 bases between them. The CDR3 DNA reads TGCAGCGTTTCCCGGCCCCTGAACGAGCAGTACTTC. Amino acid sequence: CSVSRPLNEQYF.

This clonotype was picked up many times. The V gene is TRBV5-1, the J gene TRBJ2-7; the match to TRBD1 covers 11 bases. The CDR3 extends over 15 amino acids. Per the germline V gene, CDR1 is SGHRS and CDR2 is YFSETQ. V gave up 4 bases and J gave up 4 bases; unmatched junction bases: 7. The CDR3 bases are TGCGCCAGCAGCCACACCCGGGACAGGGGGTACGAGCAGTACTTC. Residues: CASSHTRDRGYEQYF.

This clonotype appeared many times. V usage is TRBV12-5 and J usage is TRBJ1-2; D gene ambiguous. The CDR3 consists of 15 residues. Trimming removed 6 bases from V and 4 bases from J, with 18 bases in between. Germline CDR1 LGHNT, CDR2 FRNRAP. The CDR3 DNA follows: TGTGCTAGTGGCGATCAGATAAGGAACACCTATGGCTACACCTTC. The encoded protein is CASGDQIRNTYGYTF.

This clonotype has just a few counts. The gene calls are TRBV20-1 and TRBJ2-4; TRBD1 is a possible D gene (5 bases). This CDR3 spans 15 amino acids. Trimming shortened V by 6 bases and J by 1 base, and 16 bases separated the two germline ends. Per germline, CDR1 DFQATT and CDR2 SNEGSKA (reference sequence). CDR3 protein: CSALTSKGAKNIQYF. In DNA form, the CDR3 reads TGCAGTGCCCTCACCTCCAAGGGGGCCAAAAACATTCAGTACTTC.

This clonotype was recorded only once. The chain recombines TRBV7-9 with TRBJ2-6; no definite D call. Trimming cost V 5 bases and J 12 bases, with 14 bases left between them. The germline V gene has CDR1 SEHNR and CDR2 FQNEAQ (reference sequence). The CDR3 runs 13 residues. This chain's CDR3 is CASSLNSASVLTF. CDR3 DNA sequence: TGTGCCAGCAGCCTAAACTCCGCTTCCGTCCTGACTTTC.

This clonotype was observed at least ten times. The V and J genes are TRBV14 and TRBJ1-4; 7 bases match TRBD1. Looked up from germline, CDR1 is SGHDN and CDR2 is FVKESK. Trimming at V came to 1 base and at J to 8 bases, leaving 7 bases not matched to a gene. CDR3 length: 15 amino acids. CDR3 in amino acids: CASSQARRGGEKLFF. The CDR3 DNA reads as TGTGCCAGCAGCCAAGCTCGCAGGGGGGGCGAAAAACTGTTTTTT.

This clonotype was detected a few times. CDR3 loop: CATSRSRVRGQTNEKLFF. The CDR3 DNA reads TGTGCCACCAGCAGATCCAGGGTCCGGGGGCAAACTAATGAAAAACTGTTTTTT. This rearrangement joins TRBV15 to TRBJ1-4, with a possible D match to TRBD1 (6 bases). With 2 bases removed from V and 1 base from J, the gap between germline ends came to 17 bases. The CDR3 loop spans 18 amino acids. Germline values: CDR1 LNHNV, CDR2 YYDKDF (reference sequence).

In its sample, this clonotype was seen many times. J is TRBJ1-2 and V is TRBV19; TRBD1 aligns across 9 bases. This CDR3 region has 15 residues. V lost 6 bases, J lost 6 bases, and 11 bases stayed unmatched. CDR1 LNHDA and CDR2 SQIVND come from the germline V gene (reference sequence). The CDR3, as DNA: TGTGCCAGTAGGCTGGGGGGACAGGGACATGATGGCTACACCTTC. Translation: CASRLGGQGHDGYTF.

Ten or more counts support this clonotype. The chain combines TRBV20-1 with TRBJ2-5; no definite D call. V was pared by 2 bases and J by 3 bases, with 4 bases between. CDR1 is DFQATT, CDR2 SNEGSKA, per germline (reference sequence). CDR3 length: 11 residues. The DNA for the CDR3 is TGCAGTGCTAGACATAAAGAGACCCAGTACTTC. As protein: CSARHKETQYF.

In this sample, this clonotype turned up many times. The chain links TRBV2 to TRBJ2-1; D remains unclear. Looked up from germline, CDR1 is SNHLY and CDR2 is FYNNEI. The CDR3 consists of 13 residues. V lost 3 bases and J 3 bases, leaving 6 bases between the germline ends. In DNA form, the CDR3 reads TGTGCCAGCAGTGACGGGTTCTACAATGAGCAGTTCTTC. Its translation is CASSDGFYNEQFF.

This clonotype was counted ten times or more. The chain recombines TRBV7-9 with TRBJ2-4, with a tentative D call TRBD2 (6 bases). Germline V gene lookup returns CDR1 SEHNR and CDR2 FQNEAQ (reference sequence). The ends were cut back, 5 bases at V and 0 bases at J, with 20 bases in the middle. The CDR3 spans 18 residues. This CDR3 is CASSPGSVGRGAKNIQYF. The CDR3 DNA reads as TGTGCCAGCAGCCCCGGTTCGGTTGGGCGGGGAGCCAAAAACATTCAGTACTTC.

V usage is TRBV12-3 or TRBV12-4 and J usage is TRBJ2-2; 9 nucleotides line up with TRBD1. Trimming cost V 6 bases and J 6 bases; bases outside gene matches: 8. The CDR3 loop spans 15 amino acids. Here the CDR3 DNA reads TGTGCCAGCAGAAGAAGACAGGGGGGGCCCGGGGAGCTGTTTTTT. Protein sequence: CASRRRQGGPGELFF.

This clonotype was seen repeatedly, ten times or more. The chain uses TRBV20-1 and TRBJ2-3, with 9 bases matching TRBD2. V gave up 5 bases and J gave up 7 bases; unmatched junction bases: 13. The CDR3 has 15 amino acids. Germline V gene sequence: CDR1 DFQATT, CDR2 SNEGSKA (reference sequence). CDR3 sequence (DNA): TGCAGTGCTGAGGTTTCTAGCGGGATAGTGTATACGCAGTATTTT. It encodes CSAEVSSGIVYTQYF.

This clonotype was detected many times. The V gene is TRBV6-5, the J gene TRBJ2-1; D perhaps matches TRBD1 (6 bases). The CDR3 loop spans 15 amino acids. V was shortened by 2 bases and J by 5 bases, with 13 bases between the two germline ends. Germline V lookup: CDR1 MNHEY, CDR2 SVGAGI. The CDR3 loop reads CASSYQGQGDNEQFF. The DNA of the CDR3 is TGTGCCAGCAGTTACCAGGGGCAGGGAGACAATGAGCAGTTCTTC.

This clonotype was found many times. The genes are TRBV12-3 or TRBV12-4 and TRBJ2-1; D is perhaps TRBD1 (5 bases). Trimming took 11 bases from V and 0 from J, leaving 14 bases between them. The CDR3 has 14 amino acids. CDR3 protein: CAGKGPSSYNEQFF. The CDR3 region has the DNA TGTGCCGGAAAGGGGCCCAGCTCCTACAATGAGCAGTTCTTC.

The count of this clonotype is one. This may be a read error: a much more frequent sequence differs by one nucleotide. CDR3 nucleotides: TGTGCCAGCTCCCCCACAGGGGACTATCAGCCCCAGCATTTT. Protein sequence: CASSPTGDYQPQHF. The rearrangement links TRBV18 to TRBJ1-5; 7 bases are a match to TRBD1. Per germline, CDR1 KGHSH and CDR2 LQKENI. The CDR3 loop spans 14 amino acids. J was trimmed by 5 bases and V by 6 bases; bases with no gene match: 7.

This clonotype was seen a few times. The chain combines TRBV20-1 with TRBJ1-5; no clear D gene. The CDR3 has 12 residues. Deletions cut 4 bases from V and 6 bases from J, with 10 bases between. Germline CDR1 is DFQATT and CDR2 is SNEGSKA (reference sequence). CDR3 amino acids: CSATEGSQPQHF. For the CDR3, the DNA is TGCAGTGCTACCGAGGGTAGTCAGCCCCAGCATTTT.

This clonotype was found many times. The chain couples TRBV19 to TRBJ1-5, with TRBD1 as a possible D gene (6 bases). The CDR3 is made up of 15 amino acids. V lost 4 bases and J 6 bases, leaving 16 bases between the germline ends. The germline gives CDR1 LNHDA, CDR2 SQIVND (reference sequence). CDR3 loop: CASSKNQRGRQPQHF. The CDR3, as DNA: TGTGCCAGTAGTAAAAATCAACGGGGGCGTCAGCCCCAGCATTTT.